The TCR beta chain described here comes from a study of blood T cell repertoires in COVID-19. There are 16 residues in the CDR3. J gave up 3 bases and V 4 bases, and 10 bases lay outside the gene matches. In germline, CDR1 is MGHRA, CDR2 YSYEKL. Original data processing: Amplification from reference gene primers served as the basis for estimated nucleated cell counts. The assay was immunoSEQ multiplex PCR, and TCRdb's table has in-frame clones only and misses some. V, J and clone size derive from that table, while D and trimming were established from the DNA sequence. The data hold 50,000 to 75,000 clones, with approximately 91% observed a single time.

This TCR derives from a woman in her forties or fifties with active or convalescent COVID-19. The sample consisted of peripheral blood. The chain has TRBV4-1 and TRBJ2-7; 9 nucleotides align to TRBD2. CDR3 coding DNA: TGCGCCAGCAGCCCCCACATAGCGGGGGTCAACTACGAGCAGTACTTC. It yields the protein CASSPHIAGVNYEQYF.